The 28 T cell receptor beta chains below come from one sample, sequenced in a study of T cells in Graves' hyperthyroidism and ophthalmopathy. RNA transcripts yielded amplified TCR beta CDR3 regions. A first-round RT-PCR of the TCR CDR3 used the HTBI primer set. MiXCR was run by TCRdb on the multiplex PCR reads, yielding one entry per CDR3 protein. The sample includes 50,000 to 60,000 distinct CDR3 sequences, about half of them seen just once. Material: blood. The receptor source for this set is a woman between 50 and 59 years old with Graves' ophthalmopathy.

This sequence joins TRBV20-1 and TRBJ2-4, with 12 bases aligning to TRBD2. Per the germline V gene, CDR1 is DFQATT and CDR2 is SNEGSKA (reference sequence). The CDR3 consists of 18 residues. Germline trimming cut 5 bases from V and 1 base from J; bases unmatched to any gene: 12. CDR3 DNA sequence: TGCAGTGCTCAATCCGGACTAGCGGGATTGGGGGCCAAAAACATTCAGTACTTC. Amino acids: CSAQSGLAGLGAKNIQYF.

This clonotype was counted between two and nine times. This chain uses TRBV28 with TRBJ2-7; D is unclear. The V gene's germline CDR1 is MDHEN and CDR2 SYDVKM. V lost 3 bases and J 6 bases, leaving 9 bases between the germline ends. This CDR3 spans 12 amino acids. In DNA form, the CDR3 reads TGTGCCAGCAGTTTCGGCGTCGGCGAGCAGTACTTC. Protein: CASSFGVGEQYF.

This clonotype was found many times. This chain joins TRBV7-9 and TRBJ2-5; D is ambiguous. This CDR3 region has 14 residues. Trimming cost V 1 base and J 2 bases, with 8 bases left between them. CDR1 is SEHNR, CDR2 FQNEAQ, per germline (reference sequence). This CDR3 reads CASSLVQAQETQYF. Here the CDR3 DNA reads TGTGCCAGCAGCTTAGTTCAGGCGCAAGAGACCCAGTACTTC.

In this sample, this clonotype turned up a few times. V gene TRBV4-3 combines with J gene TRBJ2-1, with D maybe TRBD2 (5 bases). Germline CDR1 LGHNA, CDR2 YSLEER. The germline V and J ends were trimmed by 1 base and 6 bases, with 19 bases remaining between them. The CDR3 runs 17 residues. The CDR3 here is CASSQGIRGSRRNEQFF. CDR3 DNA sequence: TGCGCCAGCAGCCAAGGAATCCGGGGTTCCAGACGCAATGAGCAGTTCTTC.

This clonotype was detected many times. This sequence joins TRBV6-9 and TRBJ2-7; maybe TRBD1 (6 bases). V was pared by 6 bases and J by 2 bases, with 17 bases between. CDR1 MNHGY and CDR2 SVAAGI come from the germline V gene. There are 15 residues in the CDR3. CDR3 sequence reads: CASSRLRDTAYEQYF. In DNA form, the CDR3 reads TGTGCCAGCAGCAGACTTCGGGACACAGCCTACGAGCAGTACTTC.

This clonotype was recorded many times. The chain has TRBV4-1 and TRBJ1-5; D is perhaps TRBD1 (5 bases). V lost 0 bases and J 4 bases, leaving 13 bases between the germline ends. The CDR3 consists of 16 residues. Germline lookup yields CDR1 MGHRA and CDR2 YSYEKL. The CDR3 here is CASSQDLQDKNQPQHF. The CDR3 nucleotides read TGCGCCAGCAGCCAAGATCTTCAGGACAAGAATCAGCCCCAGCATTTT.

V usage is TRBV7-9 and J usage is TRBJ2-1; D is unresolved. This CDR3 is 11 amino acids long. The germline gives CDR1 SEHNR, CDR2 FQNEAQ (reference sequence). V was cut by 1 base and J by 11 bases, with 6 bases left in between. CDR3 loop: CASSLGAKQFF. The CDR3 DNA is TGTGCCAGCAGCTTAGGGGCTAAGCAGTTCTTC.

This clonotype has more than one count but fewer than ten. This may be a read error: a much more frequent sequence differs by one nucleotide. The rearrangement joins TRBV4-1 to TRBJ2-1, with D uncertain. The length of the CDR3 is 12 residues. V dropped 1 base and J dropped 7 bases, with 5 bases sitting between them. Germline V gene lookup returns CDR1 MGHRA and CDR2 YSYEKL. The CDR3: CASSQVGNEQFF. CDR3 DNA sequence: TGCGCCAGCAGCCAAGTTGGGAATGAGCAGTTCTTC.

With respect to this clonotype: A junction end diverges from the germline sequence, so it may reflect a read error. The chain links TRBV10-3 to TRBJ2-2; TRBD1 matches 8 bases. Germline V gene sequence: CDR1 ENHRY, CDR2 SYGVKD. The CDR3 length is 8 residues. DNA of the CDR3: TGTGCCACCGAGACAGGGGATTTT. The encoded protein is CATETGDF.

V and J are TRBV20-1 and TRBJ2-1; 11 bases map to TRBD2. CDR1 and CDR2 (germline): DFQATT, SNEGSKA (reference sequence). V lost 5 bases and J lost 5; bases outside the gene matches: 5. The CDR3 runs 14 residues. CDR3 nucleotides: TGCAGTGCTCCGACTAGCGGGGACGACAATGAGCAGTTCTTC. It specifies CSAPTSGDDNEQFF.

A single count supports this clonotype. Lacking the conserved final phenylalanine or tryptophan, this CDR3 likely reflects a read error. This rearrangement joins TRBV14 to TRBJ2-7; 12 bases line up with TRBD1. The CDR3 spans 17 residues. The germline V gene has CDR1 SGHDN and CDR2 FVKESK. The CDR3 DNA reads TGCGCCAGCAGCCAAGGGGACAGGGGGCGGATCCCCTACGAGCAGTACTCC. It yields the protein CASSQGDRGRIPYEQYS.

This clonotype was seen repeatedly, ten times or more. Sequence at one end of the junction differs from germline and may be a read error. This chain uses TRBV3-1 with TRBJ2-1, with a possible D match to TRBD1 (5 bases). The V gene's germline CDR1 is LGHDT and CDR2 YNNKEL (reference sequence). The CDR3 runs 12 residues. The CDR3 reads CASSQGQGVRCF. The CDR3 DNA reads as TGTGCCAGCAGCCAGGGGCAAGGGGTTCGTTGCTTC.

This clonotype was seen at least ten times. For the CDR3, the DNA is TGTGCCAGCAGCTTAGAGGGACCCGGGGAGCTGTTTTTT. Translation gives CASSLEGPGELFF. The chain recombines TRBV11-3 with TRBJ2-2; D assignment may be TRBD1 or TRBD2 (5 bases each). The CDR3 is 13 amino acids. Germline lookup yields CDR1 SGHNT and CDR2 YENEEA. The ends were cut back, 0 bases at V and 6 bases at J, with 5 bases in the middle. The full variable domain, its missing parts supplied by reference TRBV11-3 and TRBJ2-2, is EAGVVQSPRYKIIEKKQPVAFWCNPISGHNTLYWYLQNLGQGPELLIRYENEEAVDDSQLPKDRFSAERLKGVDSTLKIQPAELGDSAVYLCASSLEGPGELFFGEGSRLTVL.

In regard to this clonotype: This is likely a read error, given that the CDR3 carries no conserved phenylalanine or tryptophan at its end. CDR3 in amino acids: CSAPGQVNTEAFL. The DNA for the CDR3 is TGCAGTGCTCCTGGGCAGGTGAACACCGAAGCTTTCCTT. V usage is TRBV20-1 and J usage is TRBJ1-1; D gene ambiguous. CDR3 length: 13 amino acids. Germline-derived CDR1 and CDR2 are DFQATT and SNEGSKA (reference sequence).

V gene TRBV16 combines with J gene TRBJ1-1, with D perhaps TRBD1 (6 bases). Germline assignment: CDR1 KGHSY and CDR2 FQNENV. CDR3 size: 12 residues. Deletions cut 0 bases from V and 9 bases from J, with 8 bases between. The CDR3 sequence is CASSQSGGQAFF. The CDR3 bases are TGTGCCAGCAGCCAATCCGGGGGCCAAGCTTTCTTT.

The chain carries TRBV2 and TRBJ2-1; 10 bases match TRBD2. With V trimmed by 6 bases and J by 9 bases, 11 bases remained unmatched. Germline V gene data show CDR1 as SNHLY and CDR2 as FYNNEI. The CDR3 sequence is 15 residues long. Written as DNA, the CDR3 is TGTGCCAGCAGGGCCCCGGGACTAGCGAATGGTGAGCAGTTCTTC. It codes for CASRAPGLANGEQFF. The full variable domain, with the rest looked up from reference TRBV2 and TRBJ2-1, is EPEVTQTPSHQVTQMGQEVILRCVPISNHLYFYWYRQILGQKVEFLVSFYNNEISEKSEIFDDQFSVERPDGSNFTLKIRSTKLEDSAMYFCASRAPGLANGEQFFGPGTRLTVL.

This clonotype occurred many times. In nucleotides, the CDR3 is TGTGCCAGCAGCCCCTCCTCAGCCCACAATGAGCAGTTCTTC. The encoded protein is CASSPSSAHNEQFF. V gene TRBV7-9 combines with J gene TRBJ2-1; D is ambiguous. The CDR3 is made up of 14 amino acids. The ends were cut back, 5 bases at V and 5 bases at J, with 13 bases in the middle. From germline, CDR1 is SEHNR and CDR2 FQNEAQ (reference sequence).

This clonotype was counted ten times or more. J is TRBJ2-1 and V is TRBV4-3; TRBD2 matches at 10 bases. There are 15 residues in the CDR3. The V gene end was trimmed by 3 bases and the J gene end by 5 bases; junction bases not matched to a gene: 4. In germline, CDR1 is LGHNA, CDR2 YSLEER. CDR3 bases: TGCGCCAGCAGCCACCTAGCGGGAGTCGACAATGAGCAGTTCTTC. This encodes CASSHLAGVDNEQFF.

This clonotype has more than one count but fewer than ten. The chain has TRBV9 and TRBJ2-3; tentatively, D is TRBD2 (5 bases). Per germline, CDR1 SGDLS and CDR2 YYNGEE. This CDR3 comprises 16 residues. V was trimmed by 3 bases and J by 2 bases, leaving 16 bases between them. CDR3 sequence (DNA): TGTGCCAGCAGCGCGAGAGTGAGGGAGATCACAGATACGCAGTATTTT. It encodes CASSARVREITDTQYF.

As regards this clonotype: One end of the junction fails to match germline, which may point to a read error. The V gene is TRBV20-1, the J gene TRBJ2-3, with 9 bases fitting TRBD2. CDR1 DFQATT and CDR2 SNEGSKA come from the germline V gene (reference sequence). The CDR3 consists of 14 residues. The CDR3 DNA reads TGCAGTGCTAGAGTTAGCGGGGGAACGTATACGCAGTACTTT. Translation gives CSARVSGGTYTQYF.

The V gene is TRBV10-3, the J gene TRBJ2-3; 9 bases map to TRBD1. Looked up from germline, CDR1 is ENHRY and CDR2 is SYGVKD. Germline trimming cut 4 bases from V and 6 bases from J; bases unmatched to any gene: 11. The length of the CDR3 is 16 residues. The CDR3 region has the DNA TGTGCCATCAGTGGTAGACAGGGGACAGGGTGGGATACGCAGTATTTT. It translates to CAISGRQGTGWDTQYF.

The chain is built from TRBV10-3 and TRBJ1-2; 10 bases map to TRBD1. J lost 8 bases, V lost 2 bases, and 2 bases had no gene match. This CDR3 contains 13 residues. CDR1 ENHRY and CDR2 SYGVKD come from the germline V gene. The CDR3 sequence: CAISEDRGHGYTF. Written as DNA, the CDR3 is TGTGCCATCAGTGAGGACAGGGGGCACGGCTACACCTTC.

The J gene is TRBJ2-7, the V gene TRBV20-1; D is possibly TRBD2 (6 bases). The ends were cut back, 2 bases at V and 3 bases at J, with 11 bases in the middle. Germline CDR1 and CDR2: DFQATT and SNEGSKA (reference sequence). The CDR3 has 13 amino acids. The chain's CDR3 is CSARPGEGYEQYF. CDR3 coding DNA: TGCAGTGCTAGACCGGGAGAGGGCTACGAGCAGTACTTC.

The chain combines TRBV7-2 with TRBJ1-6; D may be TRBD1 (6 bases). Trimming removed 1 base from V and 5 bases from J, with 15 bases in between. Germline V CDR1 and CDR2: SGHTA, FQGNSA. This CDR3 has 17 residues. CDR3 DNA sequence: TGTGCCAGCAGCTTAGTAGGCAGAGGGGACAATAATTCACCCCTCCACTTT. It is translated as CASSLVGRGDNNSPLHF.

The rearrangement joins TRBV20-1 to TRBJ2-3, with a tentative D call TRBD2 (6 bases). Germline V lookup: CDR1 DFQATT, CDR2 SNEGSKA (reference sequence). V lost 4 bases to trimming and J lost 3 bases, with 14 bases between them. The CDR3 extends over 14 amino acids. CDR3 in DNA: TGCAGTGCTAAAGGGAGGCCAGAGACAGATACGCAGTATTTT. As protein: CSAKGRPETDTQYF.

This clonotype was seen at least ten times. The CDR3 sequence is CASSRTSGGYNEQFF. As DNA, the CDR3 is TGTGCCAGCAGCCGAACTAGCGGGGGCTACAATGAGCAGTTCTTC. The chain links TRBV7-9 to TRBJ2-1; 11 bases align to TRBD2. Germline lookup yields CDR1 SEHNR and CDR2 FQNEAQ (reference sequence). The CDR3 totals 15 residues. J was trimmed by 3 bases and V by 5 bases; bases with no gene match: 3.

The chain uses TRBV3-1 and TRBJ2-5; TRBD1 agrees at 8 bases. The trim removed 3 bases at V and 5 bases at J, leaving 2 bases unmatched. Per the germline V gene, CDR1 is LGHDT and CDR2 is YNNKEL (reference sequence). This CDR3 comprises 13 residues. For the CDR3, the DNA is TGTGCCAGCAGCCACCGGACAGGGGAGACCCAGTACTTC. Encoded protein: CASSHRTGETQYF.

The chain employs TRBV15 and TRBJ1-3, with 9 nucleotides matching TRBD1. Germline trimming cut 5 bases from V and 4 bases from J; bases unmatched to any gene: 0. The CDR3 runs 13 residues. Looked up from germline, CDR1 is LNHNV and CDR2 is YYDKDF (reference sequence). This chain's CDR3 is CATSGTGGNTIYF. In DNA form, the CDR3 reads TGTGCCACCAGCGGGACAGGGGGAAACACCATATATTTT. Looking up the rest from reference TRBV15 and TRBJ1-3 gives the full variable domain: DAMVIQNPRYQVTQFGKPVTLSCSQTLNHNVMYWYQQKSSQAPKLLFHYYDKDFNNEADTPDNFQSRRPNTSFCFLDIRSPGLGDTAMYLCATSGTGGNTIYFGEGSWLTVV.